The next 32 T cell receptor beta chains were all read from a single sample in a study of cytomegalovirus exposure and HLA in healthy donors. Use of 60 Vbeta and 13 Jbeta primers characterized the PCR. Sequencing used immunoSEQ multiplex PCR; TCRdb keeps in-frame clones, though not all of them. The repertoire has about 160,000 clones, around four fifths of them found once; the top ten carry roughly 1.3%. The sequencing sample was made of PBMCs. These receptors came from a woman between 50 and 59 years old in good health and CMV-seronegative.

This sequence joins TRBV19 and TRBJ2-1, with D tentatively TRBD2 (6 bases). The CDR3 sequence is 15 residues long. Germline values: CDR1 LNHDA, CDR2 SQIVND (reference sequence). V shed 6 bases and J shed 1 base, with 13 bases lying between them. The CDR3 DNA reads TGTGCCAGTAGACCACGACTAGGTTCCTACAATGAGCAGTTCTTC. This gives the protein CASRPRLGSYNEQFF.

This clone appeared a few times. This chain connects TRBV5-4 to TRBJ2-4, with 7 bases fitting TRBD1. The J segment lost 9 bases and the V segment lost 4 bases, leaving 7 bases of the junction unmatched. CDR1 and CDR2 (germline): SGHNT, YYREEE (reference sequence). This CDR3 has 13 residues. Written as DNA, the CDR3 is TGTGCCAGCAGCCTAGGACAGGCGGGCATTCAGTACTTC. It specifies CASSLGQAGIQYF.

V usage is TRBV10-1 and J usage is TRBJ1-1, with 7 bases lining up with TRBD1. The CDR3 runs to 13 residues. V dropped 10 bases and J dropped 0; count of bases not matched to a gene: 5. In germline, CDR1 is WNHNN, CDR2 SYGVQD (reference sequence). The CDR3 loop is CATQGQMNTEAFF. CDR3 DNA sequence: TGCGCCACCCAGGGACAGATGAACACTGAAGCTTTCTTT.

The J gene is TRBJ2-2, the V gene TRBV29-1, with 9 bases matching TRBD2. The CDR3 contains 15 residues. Per germline, CDR1 SQVTM and CDR2 ANQGSEA. V was pared by 4 bases and J by 7 bases, with 10 bases of the junction left unmatched. In nucleotides, the CDR3 is TGCAGCGTTGGATACGGCGGGGGGGCCATCGGGGAGCTGTTTTTT. Protein product: CSVGYGGGAIGELFF.

A single count supports this clone. The CDR3 sequence is CASSSYGLESYNEQFF. CDR3 bases: TGCGCCAGCAGCTCCTACGGGTTAGAATCCTACAATGAGCAGTTCTTC. V gene TRBV5-1 combines with J gene TRBJ2-1; D gene unclear. CDR1 SGHRS and CDR2 YFSETQ come from the germline V gene. Trimming stripped 3 bases from V and 1 base from J, with 14 bases between. The CDR3 is made up of 16 amino acids.

In its sample, this clone was seen once. This rearrangement joins TRBV19 to TRBJ1-5; TRBD1 matches 7 bases. With 5 bases clipped from V and 7 bases from J, the junction kept 11 bases outside the gene matches. This CDR3 comprises 15 residues. Germline values: CDR1 LNHDA, CDR2 SQIVND (reference sequence). Written as DNA, the CDR3 is TGTGCCAGTAGTCTTTACACAGGGGTAGGACAGCCCCAGCATTTT. This encodes CASSLYTGVGQPQHF.

The chain employs TRBV19 and TRBJ1-2; no reliable D call. Germline lookup yields CDR1 LNHDA and CDR2 SQIVND (reference sequence). There are 15 residues in the CDR3. V shed 3 bases and J shed 8 bases, with 19 bases lying between them. The CDR3 here is CASSITRLELGGYTF. CDR3 in DNA: TGTGCCAGTAGTATCACTCGACTGGAGCTCGGAGGCTACACCTTC.

The rearrangement uses TRBV27 and TRBJ2-1; 15 positions match TRBD2. The V segment lost 8 bases and the J segment 0 bases; nucleotides outside the gene matches: 11. CDR1 MNHEY and CDR2 SMNVEV come from the germline V gene (reference sequence). The CDR3 has 19 amino acids. The CDR3 sequence: CASPRTSGREESSYNEQFF. The CDR3 nucleotides are TGTGCCAGCCCCAGGACTAGCGGGAGGGAGGAAAGCTCCTACAATGAGCAGTTCTTC.

This CDR3 reads CASSVVPGGAVNEQFF. CDR3 DNA sequence: TGTGCCAGCAGCGTAGTACCGGGGGGGGCGGTGAATGAGCAGTTCTTC. This chain uses TRBV9 with TRBJ2-1, with 8 bases fitting TRBD2. V was clipped by 0 bases and J by 7 bases; unmatched bases: 9. Germline values: CDR1 SGDLS, CDR2 YYNGEE. The CDR3 contains 16 residues.

Here the CDR3 DNA reads TGTGCCAGCTCACCAAATCCCGAGCCTGAAGCTTTCTTT. Translating gives CASSPNPEPEAFF. This rearrangement joins TRBV18 to TRBJ1-1; D is uncertain. The CDR3 is made up of 13 amino acids. Germline V CDR1 and CDR2: KGHSH, LQKENI. Trimming took off 2 bases at V and 6 bases at J, with 10 bases between the two ends.

There are many counts of this clone. This rearrangement joins TRBV6-4 to TRBJ2-2; 9 bases fit TRBD2. In germline, CDR1 is MRHNA, CDR2 SNTAGT. The CDR3 is 16 residues long. With 7 bases clipped from V and 7 bases from J, the junction kept 13 bases outside the gene matches. CDR3 in amino acids: CASTPDGGGAGGELFF. In DNA form, the CDR3 reads TGTGCCAGCACCCCGGATGGCGGGGGGGCCGGCGGGGAGCTGTTTTTT.

The chain carries TRBV6-6 and TRBJ2-5; TRBD1 agrees at 8 bases. The J call could be wrong; TRBJ2-7 is a better fit for the DNA end. The CDR3 spans 13 residues. Germline-derived CDR1 and CDR2 are MNHNY and SVGAGI (reference sequence). CDR3 DNA sequence: TGTGCCAGCTTGTTAGGGACAGGCTACGAGCAGTACTTC. As protein: CASLLGTGYEQYF.

J is TRBJ2-2 and V is TRBV5-1, with 8 positions matching TRBD1. CDR1 SGHRS and CDR2 YFSETQ come from the germline V gene. The J segment lost 4 bases and the V segment lost 5 bases, leaving 10 bases of the junction unmatched. The CDR3 consists of 16 residues. CDR3 sequence (DNA): TGCGCCAGCAGTTTTGACAGGGGAGGAAGCACCGGGGAGCTGTTTTTT. Encoded protein: CASSFDRGGSTGELFF. Variable domain in full (rest from reference TRBV5-1 and TRBJ2-2): KAGVTQTPRYLIKTRGQQVTLSCSPISGHRSVSWYQQTPGQGLQFLFEYFSETQRNKGNFPGRFSGRQFSNSRSEMNVSTLELGDSALYLCASSFDRGGSTGELFFGEGSRLTVL.

V is TRBV6-5 and J is TRBJ2-3; D is undetermined. CDR1 and CDR2 from the germline V gene are MNHEY and SVGAGI. This CDR3 spans 11 amino acids. Between the trimmed V and J ends, which lost 6 bases and 3 bases, there was a span of 4 bases. The CDR3 DNA reads TGTGCCAGCAGGGAGACAGATACGCAGTATTTT. It translates to CASRETDTQYF.

The V gene is TRBV7-2, the J gene TRBJ2-7; TRBD1 agrees at 7 bases. The CDR3 has 14 amino acids. Per germline, CDR1 SGHTA and CDR2 FQGNSA. V shed 5 bases and J 2 bases; nucleotides not matched to a gene: 6. The CDR3 sequence is CASSLGQLPYEQYF. The CDR3 nucleotides read TGTGCCAGCAGCCTGGGACAGCTCCCCTACGAGCAGTACTTC.

The gene calls are TRBV4-3 and TRBJ1-2; TRBD1 aligns across 7 bases. CDR1 and CDR2 from the germline V gene are LGHNA and YSLEER. J gave up 8 bases and V 3 bases, and 12 bases lay outside the gene matches. The CDR3 length is 15 residues. Written as DNA, the CDR3 is TGCGCCAGCAGCCAGGCCGACAGGGAGTACAGCGGCTACACCTTC. It specifies CASSQADREYSGYTF.

This clone was seen only once. The V gene is TRBV11-1, the J gene TRBJ2-3, with no clear D. This CDR3 is built from 14 residues. Trimming removed 3 bases from V and 0 bases from J, with 7 bases in between. Germline lookup yields CDR1 SGHAT and CDR2 FQDESV (reference sequence). The CDR3 region has the DNA TGTGCCAGCAGCTTTTTCCGGAGCACAGATACGCAGTATTTT. This gives the protein CASSFFRSTDTQYF.

The V gene is TRBV28, the J gene TRBJ1-5; D not resolved. V lost 6 bases to trimming and J lost 1 base, with 4 bases between them. The CDR3 length is 12 residues. CDR1 is MDHEN and CDR2 is SYDVKM in the germline V gene. CDR3 nucleotide sequence: TGTGCCAGCAGACAAAGCAATCAGCCCCAGCATTTT. It is translated as CASRQSNQPQHF.

The rearrangement links TRBV28 to TRBJ1-1, with 8 bases that match TRBD1. The V segment lost 5 bases and the J segment 4 bases; nucleotides outside the gene matches: 6. This CDR3 has 14 amino acids. Germline CDR1 MDHEN, CDR2 SYDVKM. This CDR3 reads CASSPSDRVTEAFF. CDR3 nucleotide sequence: TGTGCCAGCAGTCCGTCGGACAGGGTCACTGAAGCTTTCTTT.

The V call is TRBV18, the J call TRBJ1-2, with TRBD1 matching over 7 bases. CDR3 length equals 15 residues. Germline loops: CDR1 KGHSH, CDR2 LQKENI. With V trimmed by 3 bases and J by 6 bases, 10 bases remained unmatched. The CDR3 loop reads CASSPRSQGHDGYTF. CDR3 DNA: TGTGCCAGCTCACCCCGATCACAGGGGCATGATGGCTACACCTTC.

V gene TRBV5-4 combines with J gene TRBJ1-2, with 7 bases aligning to TRBD1. This CDR3 comprises 15 residues. CDR1 and CDR2 (germline): SGHNT, YYREEE (reference sequence). V gave up 3 bases and J gave up 4 bases; unmatched junction bases: 9. The CDR3 loop reads CASSSRGGSGYGYTF. The CDR3 nucleotides read TGTGCCAGCAGCTCCAGAGGGGGCTCCGGCTATGGCTACACCTTC.

The chain links TRBV7-8 to TRBJ1-3; no definite D call. Between the trimmed V and J ends, which lost 7 bases and 7 bases, there was a span of 14 bases. The CDR3 covers 13 residues. Germline CDR1 SGHVS, CDR2 FQNEAQ. Written as DNA, the CDR3 is TGTGCCAGCACCCAAGCGGTGGGGAACACCATATATTTT. This encodes CASTQAVGNTIYF.

The chain employs TRBV6-7 and TRBJ2-1; tentative D call: TRBD1 (5 bases). TRBV6-7 is an ORF, and what it does is uncertain. V lost 6 bases, J lost 7 bases, and 16 bases lay in between. CDR3 size: 14 residues. The CDR3, as DNA: TGTGCCAGCAGCCCAGGGATAGATAAAAATGAGCAGTTCTTC. Translation: CASSPGIDKNEQFF.

The V call is TRBV29-1, the J call TRBJ1-4; 9 positions match TRBD1. V lost 6 bases to trimming and J lost 6 bases; unmatched junction nucleotides: 8. Germline V gene data show CDR1 as SQVTM and CDR2 as ANQGSEA. The CDR3 length is 14 residues. CDR3 sequence: CSVNQRDRDEKLFF. The CDR3 DNA reads as TGCAGCGTAAACCAACGGGACAGGGATGAAAAACTGTTTTTT.

The chain employs TRBV7-2 and TRBJ2-3; no firm D call. With 2 bases removed from V and 9 bases from J, the gap between germline ends came to 9 bases. Germline V gene lookup returns CDR1 SGHTA and CDR2 FQGNSA. CDR3 length: 12 amino acids. The CDR3 nucleotides are TGTGCCAGCAGCTTAAGTCTAGAGACGCAGTATTTT. This translates into CASSLSLETQYF.

This clone has just a few counts. The chain employs TRBV6-6 and TRBJ2-7; 7 bases map to TRBD2. The CDR3 length is 15 residues. With 0 bases clipped from V and 2 bases from J, the junction kept 4 bases outside the gene matches. Germline CDR1 MNHNY, CDR2 SVGAGI (reference sequence). Here the CDR3 reads CASSYSGTTTYEQYF. CDR3 nucleotide sequence: TGTGCCAGCAGTTACTCTGGGACTACGACCTACGAGCAGTACTTC.

The genes are TRBV7-9 and TRBJ2-1, with a weak D call TRBD2 (6 bases). Per germline, CDR1 SEHNR and CDR2 FQNEAQ (reference sequence). The germline V and J ends were trimmed by 3 bases and 5 bases, with 14 bases remaining between them. This CDR3 is 15 amino acids long. The CDR3 spells CASSFYGGNDNEQFF. The CDR3 DNA is TGTGCCAGCAGCTTCTACGGCGGGAATGACAATGAGCAGTTCTTC.

The V call is TRBV5-5, the J call TRBJ1-1; D not certain. Looked up from germline, CDR1 is SGHKS and CDR2 is YYEKEE (reference sequence). CDR3 length: 15 amino acids. Trimming stripped 0 bases from V and 4 bases from J, with 13 bases between. In nucleotides, the CDR3 is TGTGCCAGCAGCTTGGAGGGAGGGTGGGCCACTGAAGCTTTCTTT. The encoded protein is CASSLEGGWATEAFF.

On this clone: This is likely a read error, given that the CDR3 carries no conserved phenylalanine or tryptophan at its end. It is unclear where the CDR3 begins or ends on the DNA, so no DNA is shown, and the CDR3 is as TCRdb lists it. The chain couples TRBV10-3 to TRBJ1-1. Germline CDR1 and CDR2: ENHRY and SYGVKD. The CDR3 length is 8 residues, termini included. CDR3 residues: CAIKKRAG.

The chain links TRBV6-1 to TRBJ1-6; TRBD1 is a possible D gene (5 bases). The CDR3 covers 13 residues. Trimming shortened V by 7 bases and J by 5 bases, and 9 bases separated the two germline ends. CDR1 is MNHNS and CDR2 is SASEGT in the germline V gene. The CDR3 reads CASTGQDNSPLHF. In nucleotides, the CDR3 is TGTGCCAGCACAGGGCAGGATAATTCACCCCTCCACTTT.

The chain carries TRBV7-2 and TRBJ1-4; possible D gene TRBD1, 6 bases. Germline V gives CDR1 SGHTA, CDR2 FQGNSA. The CDR3 has 14 residues. V lost 2 bases and J 8 bases, leaving 12 bases between the germline ends. As DNA, the CDR3 is TGTGCCAGCAGCTTACTAAGGCAGGGGGAAAAACTGTTTTTT. Its protein product is CASSLLRQGEKLFF.

V is TRBV4-2 and J is TRBJ2-5; D uncertain. V gave up 0 bases and J gave up 5 bases, with 7 bases separating them. This CDR3 region has 13 residues. CDR1 is LGHNA and CDR2 is YNFKEQ in the germline V gene. The CDR3 here is CASSQEGLETQYF. CDR3 DNA sequence: TGTGCCAGCAGCCAAGAGGGCCTTGAGACCCAGTACTTC.